Listed below are T cell receptor beta chains from one sample, sequenced in a study of T cell responses to AZD1222 COVID-19 vaccine. Using immunoSEQ multiplex PCR, the repertoire was profiled, and TCRdb retains in-frame clones only, with some absent. The sample lists fewer than 120,000 clones; about 87% were seen once. Here the sequenced sample was peripheral blood, taken on day 0 of AZD1222 vaccination. These receptors all stem from an adult in good health. The CDR3 runs from the conserved cysteine through the conserved F or W. Fields, in order: CDR3 protein, CDR3 DNA, CDR3 length, D gene, J gene, clone size, V gene. D genes are given only for firm matches. Size tells how often a clone was seen (once, few, many) or the class of an expanded clone, and some rows leave it out.

CDR3aa: CAWSLTENTEAFF
CDR3nt: TGTGCCTGGTCTTTGACAGAGAACACTGAAGCTTTCTTT
len: 13
d_gene: NA
j_gene: TRBJ1-1
abundance: NA
v_gene: TRBV30

CDR3aa: CASSLEGQGWYYGYTF
CDR3nt: TGTGCCAGCAGCTTGGAGGGACAGGGGTGGTACTATGGCTACACCTTC
len: 16
d_gene: TRBD1
j_gene: TRBJ1-2
abundance: NA
v_gene: TRBV5-4

CDR3aa: CASRINTNYGYTF
CDR3nt: TGTGCCAGCAGGATCAATACTAACTATGGCTACACCTTC
len: 13
d_gene: NA
j_gene: TRBJ1-2
abundance: once
v_gene: TRBV6-6

CDR3aa: CASSPAGGKETQYF
CDR3nt: TGTGCCAGCAGCCCTGCCGGGGGTAAAGAGACCCAGTACTTC
len: 14
d_gene: NA
j_gene: TRBJ2-5
abundance: NA
v_gene: TRBV5-4

CDR3aa: CASSNSQGNTEAFF
CDR3nt: TGTGCCAGCAGCAACTCACAGGGGAACACTGAAGCTTTCTTT
len: 14
d_gene: NA
j_gene: TRBJ1-1
abundance: few
v_gene: TRBV9

CDR3aa: CASSLGSPQNTEAFF
CDR3nt: TGCGCCAGCAGCTTGGGCTCGCCTCAGAACACTGAAGCTTTCTTT
len: 15
d_gene: NA
j_gene: TRBJ1-1
abundance: NA
v_gene: TRBV5-1

CDR3aa: CAWSGQGNTGELFF
CDR3nt: TGTGCCTGGAGTGGACAGGGGAACACCGGGGAGCTGTTTTTT
len: 14
d_gene: TRBD1
j_gene: TRBJ2-2
abundance: NA
v_gene: TRBV30

CDR3aa: CSVEDLGSYEQYF
CDR3nt: TGCAGCGTTGAAGATCTCGGCAGCTACGAGCAGTACTTC
len: 13
d_gene: NA
j_gene: TRBJ2-7
abundance: NA
v_gene: TRBV29-1

CDR3aa: CATSKTQGDTQYF
CDR3nt: TGTGCCACCAGCAAGACCCAGGGGGATACGCAGTATTTT
len: 13
d_gene: NA
j_gene: TRBJ2-3
abundance: NA
v_gene: TRBV15

CDR3aa: CASSYLRRRRGNREDTQYF
CDR3nt: TGTGCCAGCAGTTACTTAAGGCGTCGGAGGGGAAACCGGGAAGATACGCAGTATTTT
len: 19
d_gene: NA
j_gene: TRBJ2-3
abundance: NA
v_gene: TRBV6-2/TRBV6-3

CDR3aa: CASVQGSSYNSPLHF
CDR3nt: TGTGCCAGCGTCCAGGGGAGCTCCTATAATTCACCCCTCCACTTT
len: 15
d_gene: NA
j_gene: TRBJ1-6
abundance: few
v_gene: TRBV2

CDR3aa: CSVELDYGYTF
CDR3nt: TGCAGCGTTGAACTGGACTATGGCTACACCTTC
len: 11
d_gene: NA
j_gene: TRBJ1-2
abundance: NA
v_gene: TRBV29-1

CDR3aa: CASSLFGQKDQPQHF
CDR3nt: TGTGCCAGCAGCTTATTTGGGCAGAAGGATCAGCCCCAGCATTTT
len: 15
d_gene: NA
j_gene: TRBJ1-5
abundance: NA
v_gene: TRBV7-2

CDR3aa: CASSLTGLNQPQHF
CDR3nt: TGTGCCAGCAGCCTTACGGGACTCAATCAGCCCCAGCATTTT
len: 14
d_gene: NA
j_gene: TRBJ1-5
abundance: NA
v_gene: TRBV7-9

CDR3aa: CASSMGQGKNSPLHF
CDR3nt: TGTGCCAGTAGTATGGGACAGGGGAAGAATTCACCCCTCCACTTT
len: 15
d_gene: TRBD1
j_gene: TRBJ1-6
abundance: NA
v_gene: TRBV19

CDR3aa: CASSQLSGGGNTIYF
CDR3nt: TGTGCCAGCAGCCAATTGTCAGGGGGCGGAAACACCATATATTTT
len: 15
d_gene: TRBD1
j_gene: TRBJ1-3
abundance: NA
v_gene: TRBV3-1/TRBV3-2

CDR3aa: CASSQGAATAYEQYF
CDR3nt: TGCGCCAGCAGCCAAGGGGCAGCAACCGCCTACGAGCAGTACTTC
len: 15
d_gene: NA
j_gene: TRBJ2-7
abundance: NA
v_gene: TRBV4-1

CDR3aa: CASSTTDGLGQQNNEQFF
CDR3nt: TGTGCCAGCAGCACCACCGACGGGTTGGGACAGCAAAACAATGAGCAGTTCTTC
len: 18
d_gene: TRBD1
j_gene: TRBJ2-1
abundance: NA
v_gene: TRBV7-9

CDR3aa: CATSDLTGTEAFF
CDR3nt: TGTGCCACCAGTGATTTAACGGGTACTGAAGCTTTCTTT
len: 13
d_gene: NA
j_gene: TRBJ1-1
abundance: NA
v_gene: TRBV24-1

CDR3aa: CASSLGQGASYEQYF
CDR3nt: TGCGCCAGCAGCTTGGGTCAGGGGGCATCCTACGAGCAGTACTTC
len: 15
d_gene: TRBD1
j_gene: TRBJ2-7
abundance: NA
v_gene: TRBV5-1

CDR3aa: CASSLVSGNTIYF
CDR3nt: TGTGCCAGCAGTTTGGTCTCTGGAAACACCATATATTTT
len: 13
d_gene: NA
j_gene: TRBJ1-3
abundance: NA
v_gene: TRBV12-3/TRBV12-4

CDR3aa: CASSEGGSNQPQHF
CDR3nt: TGTGCCAGCAGTGAAGGTGGTAGCAATCAGCCCCAGCATTTT
len: 14
d_gene: NA
j_gene: TRBJ1-5
abundance: NA
v_gene: TRBV25-1

CDR3aa: CASSQGGGAGGYTF
CDR3nt: TGCGCCAGCAGCCAAGGCGGGGGGGCGGGAGGCTACACCTTC
len: 14
d_gene: NA
j_gene: TRBJ1-2
abundance: NA
v_gene: TRBV4-1

CDR3aa: CATSSGTGWDEQYF
CDR3nt: TGTGCCACCAGCTCCGGGACAGGGTGGGACGAGCAGTACTTC
len: 14
d_gene: TRBD1
j_gene: TRBJ2-7
abundance: NA
v_gene: TRBV24-1

CDR3aa: CASSSPFSSSYNEQFF
CDR3nt: TGTGCCAGCAGCTCCCCTTTCTCCAGCTCCTACAATGAGCAGTTCTTC
len: 16
d_gene: NA
j_gene: TRBJ2-1
abundance: NA
v_gene: TRBV11-2

CDR3aa: CAWSGSPGTEAFF
CDR3nt: TGTGCCTGGAGTGGGAGTCCGGGCACTGAAGCTTTCTTT
len: 13
d_gene: NA
j_gene: TRBJ1-1
abundance: NA
v_gene: TRBV30

CDR3aa: CASTPTSAGVNQPQHF
CDR3nt: TGTGCCAGTACCCCTACATCGGCAGGGGTGAATCAGCCCCAGCATTTT
len: 16
d_gene: NA
j_gene: TRBJ1-5
abundance: NA
v_gene: TRBV19

CDR3aa: CASSGRQASYEQYF
CDR3nt: TGTGCCAGCAGCGGGAGGCAGGCCTCCTACGAGCAGTACTTC
len: 14
d_gene: NA
j_gene: TRBJ2-7
abundance: NA
v_gene: TRBV5-5

CDR3aa: CASSLGDREYEQYF
CDR3nt: TGCGCCAGCAGCTTGGGGGACAGGGAGTACGAGCAGTACTTC
len: 14
d_gene: TRBD1
j_gene: TRBJ2-7
abundance: NA
v_gene: TRBV5-1

CDR3aa: CASSVGGLAGVDTQYF
CDR3nt: TGTGCCAGCAGCGTGGGCGGGCTAGCGGGGGTAGATACGCAGTATTTT
len: 16
d_gene: TRBD2
j_gene: TRBJ2-3
abundance: NA
v_gene: TRBV9

CDR3aa: CASRQAARERPQHF
CDR3nt: TGCGCCAGCCGGCAGGCAGCCAGGGAGCGACCCCAGCATTTT
len: 14
d_gene: NA
j_gene: TRBJ1-5
abundance: NA
v_gene: TRBV5-1

CDR3aa: CAWSVAGPFFF
CDR3nt: TGTGCCTGGAGTGTAGCGGGACCCTTTTTTTTC
len: 11
d_gene: TRBD2
j_gene: TRBJ2-7
abundance: NA
v_gene: TRBV30

CDR3aa: CASSESLENQPQHF
CDR3nt: TGCGCCAGCAGTGAGAGCCTCGAAAATCAGCCCCAGCATTTT
len: 14
d_gene: NA
j_gene: TRBJ1-5
abundance: once
v_gene: TRBV10-2

CDR3aa: CASSFRKTNYGYTF
CDR3nt: TGTGCCAGCAGTTTTCGGAAGACTAACTATGGCTACACCTTC
len: 14
d_gene: NA
j_gene: TRBJ1-2
abundance: NA
v_gene: TRBV27

CDR3aa: CASSPRLAGGSSTDTQYF
CDR3nt: TGTGCCAGCAGCCCCCGACTAGCGGGAGGCTCTAGCACAGATACGCAGTATTTT
len: 18
d_gene: TRBD2
j_gene: TRBJ2-3
abundance: NA
v_gene: TRBV7-9

CDR3aa: CASSLARTDLPQETQYF
CDR3nt: TGCGCCAGCAGCTTGGCCAGGACCGATCTACCCCAAGAGACCCAGTACTTC
len: 17
d_gene: NA
j_gene: TRBJ2-5
abundance: NA
v_gene: TRBV5-1

CDR3aa: CASSFSRGRSDTGELFF
CDR3nt: TGCGCCAGCAGCTTTAGCCGGGGGCGTAGTGACACCGGGGAGCTGTTTTTT
len: 17
d_gene: NA
j_gene: TRBJ2-2
abundance: NA
v_gene: TRBV5-1

CDR3aa: CASSILAANTGELFF
CDR3nt: TGTGCCAGCAGCATACTAGCGGCGAACACCGGGGAGCTGTTTTTT
len: 15
d_gene: TRBD2
j_gene: TRBJ2-2
abundance: NA
v_gene: TRBV7-8

CDR3aa: CSVAGSAGGTDTQYF
CDR3nt: TGCAGCGTTGCGGGGTCAGCGGGGGGCACAGATACGCAGTATTTT
len: 15
d_gene: TRBD2
j_gene: TRBJ2-3
abundance: NA
v_gene: TRBV29-1

CDR3aa: CASSLDGGTEAFF
CDR3nt: TGTGCCAGCAGCTTAGATGGAGGGACTGAAGCTTTCTTT
len: 13
d_gene: NA
j_gene: TRBJ1-1
abundance: NA
v_gene: TRBV11-1

CDR3aa: CASSHFGSEAFF
CDR3nt: TGTGCCAGCAGCCACTTCGGGAGTGAAGCTTTCTTT
len: 12
d_gene: NA
j_gene: TRBJ1-1
abundance: NA
v_gene: TRBV3-1/TRBV3-2

CDR3aa: CASSLSYSLYGYTF
CDR3nt: TGTGCCAGCAGTTTATCATACAGTCTATATGGCTACACCTTC
len: 14
d_gene: NA
j_gene: TRBJ1-2
abundance: NA
v_gene: TRBV27

CDR3aa: CASSQSWKRGGQADTQYF
CDR3nt: TGCGCCAGCAGTCAATCGTGGAAGCGGGGAGGGCAGGCAGATACGCAGTATTTT
len: 18
d_gene: TRBD2
j_gene: TRBJ2-3
abundance: NA
v_gene: TRBV23-1

CDR3aa: CASRPGNQPQHF
CDR3nt: TGTGCCAGCAGGCCGGGGAATCAGCCCCAGCATTTT
len: 12
d_gene: NA
j_gene: TRBJ1-5
abundance: NA
v_gene: TRBV6-5